This T cell receptor beta chain was profiled in a study of blood T cells in healthy people across ages. Using a J-beta primer mix together with a sample-barcoded 5' primer, a second PCR was run for about 6 to 11 cycles. Any given sample supplied a minimum of 2.5 million CDR3-containing paired-end reads. One entry per CDR3 protein results from TCRdb running MiXCR on the 5' RACE reads. The profile shows over a million distinct CDR3 sequences, around 43% of them singletons. CDR1 and CDR2 (germline): ENHRY, SYGVKD. The V end was cut by 1 base, the J end by 7 bases, with 11 bases between. The CDR3 extends over 13 amino acids. Only a few counts were recorded for this clonotype. The antigen is undetermined. Study-level findings and limits: With unsorted PBMCs, a conclusive comparison of naive versus antigen-experienced cells was not possible.

This receptor was obtained from a woman aged 55 to 70 in good health. The gene calls are TRBV10-3 and TRBJ2-7; a weak D match, TRBD1 (6 bases). Sequencing used blood. CDR3 DNA sequence: TGTGCCATCAGTGAGTACAGGGTAGAGGAGCAGTACTTC. Amino acids: CAISEYRVEEQYF.